The source of this T cell receptor beta chain is a study of blood T cell repertoires in COVID-19. The CDR3 extends over 17 amino acids. Between the trimmed V and J ends, which lost 4 bases and 3 bases, there was a span of 22 bases. This clone came up once. Generated by immunoSEQ multiplex PCR, the TCRdb table keeps only in-frame clones and is missing some. The table has 110,000 or so clones, approximately 85% seen once. This sequence was found in a woman aged 55-70 years with COVID-19, enrolled during active disease. This sequence joins TRBV5-3 and TRBJ1-2, with D possibly TRBD1 on 5 matching bases. TRBV5-3 is noted as an ORF with a role that remains uncertain. The sample comprised peripheral blood. The CDR3: CARSTSGEATPYYGYTF. In DNA, the CDR3 is TGTGCCAGAAGCACGTCGGGGGAGGCCACCCCGTACTATGGCTACACCTTC.